This entry lists 18 T cell receptor beta chains sequenced from one sample in a study of radiation and T cells in renal cell carcinoma. The time point denotes: baseline pretreatment blood. As to treatment: 15 Gy SBRT to primary tumor, nephrectomy 4 weeks later. TCRdb keeps only in-frame clones here, not all; method: immunoSEQ multiplex PCR. The table records 50,000 to 75,000 clones, around 80% of them present only once. This specimen was blood, taken from a patient whose treatment included radiotherapy and nephrectomy. These receptors originate from a man between 60 and 75 years old with renal cell carcinoma.

The rearrangement joins TRBV5-1 to TRBJ2-5; D unresolved. Trimming left V 0 bases short and J 4 bases short, with 16 bases between. Germline-derived CDR1 and CDR2 are SGHRS and YFSETQ. This CDR3 spans 16 amino acids. The CDR3 DNA sequence: TGCGCCAGCAGCTTGGGACGGCCCTCCCTCGTAGAGACCCAGTACTTC. Translating gives CASSLGRPSLVETQYF. The variable domain in full, completed from reference TRBV5-1 and TRBJ2-5, reads KAGVTQTPRYLIKTRGQQVTLSCSPISGHRSVSWYQQTPGQGLQFLFEYFSETQRNKGNFPGRFSGRQFSNSRSEMNVSTLELGDSALYLCASSLGRPSLVETQYFGPGTRLLVL.

This chain connects TRBV20-1 to TRBJ2-3, with no clear D. Germline CDR1 reads DFQATT; CDR2 reads SNEGSKA (reference sequence). This CDR3 spans 11 amino acids. V gave up 1 base and J gave up 4 bases, with 3 bases separating them. The CDR3 loop is CSARGSDTQYF. The CDR3, as DNA: TGCAGTGCTAGAGGGTCAGATACGCAGTATTTT.

The V call is TRBV7-9, the J call TRBJ1-4; D is uncertain. The length of the CDR3 is 15 residues. Per germline, CDR1 SEHNR and CDR2 FQNEAQ (reference sequence). The V end lost 7 bases, the J end lost 8 bases, and 20 bases lay between the germline ends. The CDR3 coding sequence is TGTGCCAGCACCGTAGAGTGGGTGAAAGGCGAAAAACTGTTTTTT. This codes for CASTVEWVKGEKLFF.

The chain employs TRBV11-2 and TRBJ2-7; 10 nucleotides agree with TRBD2. V was clipped by 2 bases and J by 5 bases; unmatched bases: 9. This CDR3 region has 16 residues. Germline V gene lookup returns CDR1 SGHAT and CDR2 FQNNGV. DNA for the CDR3: TGTGCCAGCAGCTTATTAACTAGCGGGATGGTGGACGAGCAGTACGTC. As protein: CASSLLTSGMVDEQYV.

This chain joins TRBV29-1 and TRBJ2-7; a weak D match, TRBD2 (5 bases). The ends were cut back, 6 bases at V and 0 bases at J, with 9 bases in the middle. Germline V gene lookup returns CDR1 SQVTM and CDR2 ANQGSEA. The CDR3 consists of 12 residues. The CDR3 region has the DNA TGCAGCGTCCTACGGGGCTCCTACGAGCAGTACTTC. This gives the protein CSVLRGSYEQYF.

This clone was seen a single time. The J gene is TRBJ2-5, the V gene TRBV7-6, with 12 nucleotides matching TRBD2. From germline, CDR1 is SGHVS and CDR2 FNYEAQ. The CDR3 has 18 residues. V trimming: 5 bases; J trimming: 5 bases; junction bases outside the gene matches: 15. The CDR3 nucleotides read TGTGCCAGCAGCCTTGGGACTAGCGGGCCTCGGGCGGGGGAGACCCAGTACTTC. Protein: CASSLGTSGPRAGETQYF.

V is TRBV11-3 and J is TRBJ2-7; TRBD2 matches 8 bases. CDR1 is SGHNT and CDR2 is YENEEA in the germline V gene. V trimming: 5 bases; J trimming: 7 bases; junction bases outside the gene matches: 13. The CDR3 length is 15 residues. The DNA for the CDR3 is TGTGCCAGCAGCGGTCGGGGGGGTTTCGGGTATGAGCAGTACGTC. It codes for CASSGRGGFGYEQYV.

This clone has just a few counts. J is TRBJ1-3 and V is TRBV27, with D possibly TRBD1 on 6 matching bases. V was clipped by 6 bases and J by 3 bases, with 15 bases between them. CDR3 length: 15 residues. From germline, CDR1 is MNHEY and CDR2 SMNVEV (reference sequence). The CDR3: CASRGSGRGGNTIYF. In nucleotides, the CDR3 is TGTGCCAGCAGAGGGTCGGGCAGGGGTGGAAACACCATATATTTT.

In DNA, the CDR3 is TGTGCCAGCAGCTTAGACCCGAACACCGGGGAGCTGTTTTTT. Protein: CASSLDPNTGELFF. V and J are TRBV7-2 and TRBJ2-2; D is ambiguous. V shed 1 base and J shed 0 bases, with 3 bases lying between them. The CDR3 totals 14 residues. Germline V gene data show CDR1 as SGHTA and CDR2 as FQGNSA.

The V and J genes are TRBV6-1 and TRBJ1-1; the D is unclear. Looked up from germline, CDR1 is MNHNS and CDR2 is SASEGT. The V gene lost 0 bases and the J gene lost 2 bases, with 13 bases spanning the gap. The CDR3 runs 16 residues. The CDR3 is CASSEAVFGQNTEAFF. The CDR3 bases are TGTGCCAGCAGTGAAGCGGTGTTCGGTCAAAACACTGAAGCTTTCTTT.

Only one count was recorded for this clone. V usage is TRBV5-4 and J usage is TRBJ2-6; 7 nucleotides line up with TRBD1. CDR1 is SGHNT and CDR2 is YYREEE in the germline V gene (reference sequence). The CDR3 loop spans 16 amino acids. The V segment lost 5 bases and the J segment 0 bases; nucleotides outside the gene matches: 5. The CDR3: CASSTGAPSGANVLTF. The CDR3 DNA reads TGTGCCAGCAGTACAGGGGCTCCCTCTGGGGCCAACGTCCTGACTTTC.

This chain links TRBV5-4 with TRBJ2-1, with a tentative D call TRBD2 (7 bases). The V gene's germline CDR1 is SGHNT and CDR2 YYREEE (reference sequence). V lost 3 bases and J 6 bases, leaving 13 bases between the germline ends. The CDR3 contains 14 residues. CDR3 DNA: TGTGCCAGCAGCTGGGGCGGGGGCCGCAATGAGCAGTTCTTC. It yields the protein CASSWGGGRNEQFF. The variable domain in full, completed from reference TRBV5-4 and TRBJ2-1, reads ETGVTQSPTHLIKTRGQQVTLRCSSQSGHNTVSWYQQALGQGPQFIFQYYREEENGRGNFPPRFSGLQFPNYSSELNVNALELDDSALYLCASSWGGGRNEQFFGPGTRLTVL.

This clone is classed as medium-sized (0.01 to 0.1%). The J gene is TRBJ2-7, the V gene TRBV7-9; TRBD2 matches 7 bases. The V gene end was trimmed by 4 bases and the J gene end by 3 bases; junction bases not matched to a gene: 3. Germline V gene data show CDR1 as SEHNR and CDR2 as FQNEAQ (reference sequence). This CDR3 has 13 amino acids. The CDR3 sequence: CASSSGTIYEQYF. The DNA for the CDR3 is TGTGCCAGCAGCTCCGGGACTATCTACGAGCAGTACTTC.

The chain couples TRBV11-2 to TRBJ1-2; 9 bases are a match to TRBD1. The germline V gene has CDR1 SGHAT and CDR2 FQNNGV. CDR3 length: 15 residues. V was clipped by 5 bases and J by 4 bases; unmatched bases: 8. CDR3 region: CASSPNGQGLYGYTF. The CDR3 nucleotides are TGTGCCAGCAGCCCTAACGGACAGGGGCTCTATGGCTACACCTTC.

The J gene is TRBJ2-7, the V gene TRBV6-5, with 10 bases matching TRBD1. Germline V lookup: CDR1 MNHEY, CDR2 SVGAGI. V lost 2 bases and J lost 7; bases outside the gene matches: 8. CDR3 length: 15 amino acids. For the CDR3, the DNA is TGTGCCAGCAGTTACGGCTCCGGGACAGGGGAAGAGCAGTACTTC. This sequence encodes CASSYGSGTGEEQYF.

The chain carries TRBV19 and TRBJ1-1; maybe TRBD1 (6 bases). The CDR3 has 15 amino acids. Trimming left V 5 bases short and J 1 base short, with 14 bases between. Germline CDR1 reads LNHDA; CDR2 reads SQIVND (reference sequence). CDR3 sequence reads: CASSPGQTPNTEAFF. CDR3 nucleotides: TGTGCCAGTAGTCCAGGACAGACTCCGAACACTGAAGCTTTCTTT.

V usage is TRBV14 and J usage is TRBJ2-1; 10 bases match TRBD2. This CDR3 spans 15 amino acids. Per the germline V gene, CDR1 is SGHDN and CDR2 is FVKESK. The junction had 5 bases not matched to a gene; V was cut back by 2 bases and J by 7 bases. CDR3 region: CASSQSGGAWNEQFF. As DNA, the CDR3 is TGTGCCAGCAGCCAAAGCGGGGGGGCGTGGAATGAGCAGTTCTTC.

This clone showed up just a few times. The rearrangement links TRBV15 to TRBJ2-2, with D perhaps TRBD2 (5 bases). V lost 0 bases to trimming and J lost 2 bases, with 13 bases between them. This CDR3 is built from 17 residues. In germline, CDR1 is LNHNV, CDR2 YYDKDF (reference sequence). CDR3 in amino acids: CATSRDGETKNTGELFF. The CDR3 nucleotides are TGTGCCACCAGCAGAGATGGGGAGACAAAAAACACCGGGGAGCTGTTTTTT.